These T cell receptor beta chains were read from a single sample in a study of Ad26.COV2.S vaccination and SARS-CoV-2 variants. TCRdb's copy holds only in-frame clones and misses some; the assay was immunoSEQ multiplex PCR. Of approximately 350,000 clones in the sample, about 83% are singletons; the top ten hold nearly 7.5%. The material was peripheral blood, obtained in a trial of Ad26.COV2.S vaccine versus placebo. The receptors shown here come from a person between 18 and 59 years old who received the Ad26.COV2.S COVID-19 vaccine or a placebo. The CDR3 runs from the conserved cysteine through the conserved F or W. The D gene is left open where the match is weak. Size is omitted from some rows. Given values are once, few, many or a class for expanded clones.

clone_size	d_call	v_call	j_call	cdr3_aa	cdr3_nt
.	.	TRBV18	TRBJ2-7	CASSPIAQDYEQYF	TGTGCCAGCTCACCCATAGCGCAGGACTACGAGCAGTACTTC
.	.	TRBV6-5	TRBJ2-5	CASSGIQTKGETQYF	TGTGCCAGCAGCGGGATACAAACGAAAGGAGAGACCCAGTACTTC
.	TRBD2	TRBV18	TRBJ2-3	CASSRREGWSDTQYF	TGTGCCAGCTCGCGACGGGAGGGATGGTCAGATACGCAGTATTTT
.	.	TRBV9	TRBJ2-7	CASSSGHGYSYEQYF	TGTGCCAGCAGCTCGGGACACGGGTATTCCTACGAGCAGTACTTC
.	.	TRBV11-3	TRBJ1-2	CASSLDNYGYTF	TGTGCCAGCAGCTTAGACAACTATGGCTACACCTTC
.	.	TRBV6-5	TRBJ1-1	CASRSGENTEAFF	TGTGCCAGCAGGTCAGGCGAGAACACTGAAGCTTTCTTT
.	.	TRBV12-3/TRBV12-4	TRBJ1-1	CASSSTRGAEAFF	TGTGCCAGCAGTTCAACCCGGGGTGCTGAAGCTTTCTTT
.	.	TRBV19	TRBJ1-1	CASTTDSYTEAFF	TGTGCCAGTACCACGGACAGTTACACTGAAGCTTTCTTT
.	TRBD2	TRBV24-1	TRBJ2-7	CATSDPASGRDYEQYF	TGTGCCACCAGTGATCCGGCTAGCGGGAGGGACTACGAGCAGTACTTC
once	TRBD2	TRBV7-9	TRBJ2-7	CASSFSGRHEQYF	TGTGCCAGCAGCTTTAGCGGGAGACACGAGCAGTACTTC
.	.	TRBV3-1/TRBV3-2	TRBJ2-7	CASRPRDGYEQYF	TGTGCCAGCAGGCCCCGGGACGGCTACGAGCAGTACTTC
.	.	TRBV5-6	TRBJ2-7	CASSSVGRVSEQYF	TGTGCCAGCAGCTCGGTGGGCAGGGTGAGCGAGCAGTACTTC
once	.	TRBV10-2	TRBJ1-1	CASSEWGTFGLNTEAFF	TGCGCCAGCAGTGAGTGGGGCACTTTTGGGCTGAACACTGAAGCTTTCTTT
once	.	TRBV10-3	TRBJ1-5	CAISEYAGQPQHF	TGTGCCATCAGTGAGTATGCGGGACAGCCCCAGCATTTT
.	.	TRBV3-1/TRBV3-2	TRBJ2-3	CASSQSHGDTQYF	TGTGCCAGCAGCCAGTCCCACGGGGATACGCAGTATTTT
.	.	TRBV7-9	TRBJ1-3	CASSPTEAGNTIYF	TGTGCCAGCAGTCCAACCGAGGCGGGAAACACCATATATTTT
once	.	TRBV15	TRBJ1-2	CATSRDVENYGYTF	TGTGCCACCAGCAGAGATGTGGAGAACTATGGCTACACCTTC
.	.	TRBV5-1	TRBJ2-7	CASSLGLKKWDEQYF	TGCGCCAGCAGCTTGGGGCTCAAAAAATGGGACGAGCAGTACTTC
.	TRBD2	TRBV2	TRBJ2-7	CASALAGRSYEQYF	TGTGCCAGCGCGCTAGCGGGACGATCCTACGAGCAGTACTTC
.	.	TRBV18	TRBJ1-1	CASSPGRNTEAFF	TGTGCCAGCTCACCCGGGAGGAACACTGAAGCTTTCTTT
.	TRBD1	TRBV7-7	TRBJ1-2	CASSSTGTGRSYYGYTF	TGTGCCAGCAGCTCCACCGGGACAGGGAGGTCATACTATGGCTACACCTTC
.	.	TRBV6-5	TRBJ2-7	CASSYTEGLEQYF	TGTGCCAGCAGTTACACGGAGGGGCTCGAGCAGTACTTC
.	.	TRBV7-6	TRBJ2-7	CASSWGTEQYF	TGTGCCAGCAGCTGGGGGACCGAGCAGTACTTC
.	TRBD2	TRBV28	TRBJ2-1	CASSLLVTSDFNEQFF	TGTGCCAGCAGTTTATTAGTGACTAGCGATTTTAATGAGCAGTTCTTC
once	.	TRBV9	TRBJ1-6	CASSPHTAGSNSPLHF	TGTGCCAGCAGCCCTCACACCGCGGGCTCTAATTCACCCCTCCACTTT
once	TRBD2	TRBV9	TRBJ2-3	CASSAPSGSSSDTQYF	TGTGCCAGCAGCGCTCCTAGCGGGAGTTCTTCCGATACGCAGTATTTT
few	.	TRBV5-4	TRBJ2-7	CATHYEQYF	TGTGCCACTCACTACGAGCAGTACTTC
.	.	TRBV15	TRBJ1-4	CATSRAGGTTNEKLFF	TGTGCCACCAGCAGAGCTGGAGGGACAACTAATGAAAAACTGTTTTTT
.	TRBD2	TRBV7-2	TRBJ2-7	CASSYPGTSGIMEYF	TGTGCCAGCAGCTACCCGGGGACTAGCGGAATAATGGAGTACTTC
.	.	TRBV7-2	TRBJ2-5	CASSFSSAPGETQYF	TGTGCCAGCAGCTTTAGCTCGGCCCCCGGAGAGACCCAGTACTTC
.	.	TRBV9	TRBJ2-3	CASSPTGGGRRGDTQYF	TGTGCCAGCAGCCCGACAGGAGGGGGGCGCCGAGGAGATACGCAGTATTTT
once	.	TRBV4-3	TRBJ1-2	CASSGSFGYTF	TGCGCCAGCAGCGGTTCTTTTGGCTACACCTTC
.	TRBD2	TRBV7-9	TRBJ2-7	CASSLGGGTTYEQYF	TGTGCCAGCAGCTTAGGCGGGGGGACAACCTACGAGCAGTACTTC